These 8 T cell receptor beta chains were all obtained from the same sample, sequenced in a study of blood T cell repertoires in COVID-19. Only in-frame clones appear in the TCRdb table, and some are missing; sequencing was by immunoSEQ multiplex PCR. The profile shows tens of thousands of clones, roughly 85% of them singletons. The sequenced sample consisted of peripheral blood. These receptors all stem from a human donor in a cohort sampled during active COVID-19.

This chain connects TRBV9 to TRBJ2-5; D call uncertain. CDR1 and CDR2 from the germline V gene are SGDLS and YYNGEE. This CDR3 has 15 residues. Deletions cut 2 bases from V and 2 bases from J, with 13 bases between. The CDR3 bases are TGTGCCAGCAGCGTCGGCAGTACTATACAAGAGACCCAGTACTTC. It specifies CASSVGSTIQETQYF.

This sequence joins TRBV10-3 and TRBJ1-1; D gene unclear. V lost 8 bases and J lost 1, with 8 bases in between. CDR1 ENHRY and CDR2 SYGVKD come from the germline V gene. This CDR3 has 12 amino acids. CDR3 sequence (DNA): TGTGCCATCGCAACTCCGAACACTGAAGCTTTCTTT. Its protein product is CAIATPNTEAFF.

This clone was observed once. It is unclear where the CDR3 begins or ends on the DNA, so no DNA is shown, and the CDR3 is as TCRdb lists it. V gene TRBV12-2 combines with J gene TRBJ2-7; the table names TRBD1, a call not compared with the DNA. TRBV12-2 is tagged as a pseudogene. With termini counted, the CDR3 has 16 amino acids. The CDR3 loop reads CASRLKVATGAYEQYF.

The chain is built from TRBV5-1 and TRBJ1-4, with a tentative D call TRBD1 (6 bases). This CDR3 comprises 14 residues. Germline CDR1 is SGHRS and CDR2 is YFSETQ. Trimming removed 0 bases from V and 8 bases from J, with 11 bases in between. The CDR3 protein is CASSLGGLGEKLFF. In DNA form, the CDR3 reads TGCGCCAGCAGCTTGGGGGGGCTGGGGGAAAAACTGTTTTTT.

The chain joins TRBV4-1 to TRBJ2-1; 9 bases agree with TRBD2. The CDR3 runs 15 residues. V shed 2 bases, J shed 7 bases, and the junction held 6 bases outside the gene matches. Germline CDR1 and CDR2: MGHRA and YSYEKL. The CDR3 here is CASSQIAGDGNEQFF. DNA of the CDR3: TGCGCCAGCAGCCAAATAGCGGGAGATGGTAATGAGCAGTTCTTC.

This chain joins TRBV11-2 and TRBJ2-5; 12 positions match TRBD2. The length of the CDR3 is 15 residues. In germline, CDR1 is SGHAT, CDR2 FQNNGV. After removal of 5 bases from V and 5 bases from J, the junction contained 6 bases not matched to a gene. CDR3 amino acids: CASSLRLAGVETQYF. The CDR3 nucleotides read TGTGCCAGCAGCCTCCGACTAGCGGGAGTTGAGACCCAGTACTTC.

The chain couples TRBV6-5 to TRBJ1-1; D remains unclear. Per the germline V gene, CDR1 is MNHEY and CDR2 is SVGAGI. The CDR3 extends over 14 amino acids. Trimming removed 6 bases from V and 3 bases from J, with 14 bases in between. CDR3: CASRPGELDTEAFF. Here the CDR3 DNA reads TGTGCCAGCAGACCCGGGGAGCTTGACACTGAAGCTTTCTTT.

The CDR3 spells CASSLARLAGGETQYF. The CDR3 DNA reads TGTGCCAGCAGCTTAGCGCGGCTAGCGGGGGGGGAGACCCAGTACTTC. The chain couples TRBV7-2 to TRBJ2-5; 12 bases are a match to TRBD2. Germline CDR1 reads SGHTA; CDR2 reads FQGNSA. J gave up 5 bases and V 0 bases, and 4 bases lay outside the gene matches. This CDR3 comprises 16 residues.